The 8 T cell receptor beta chains below all came from one sample that was sequenced in a study of tumor-infiltrating lymphocytes in primary liver carcinoma. Blood RNA was derived from unsorted whole blood, and germline DNA was extracted too. Total RNA amounting to roughly 450 ng was the source from which TCR beta cDNA was made with a constant-region primer. Modified slightly, ARM-PCR produced TCR beta libraries over three nested multiplex PCR rounds. TRBV1-TRBV30 forward primers paired with a C-beta reverse primer were used in the first two PCR rounds, which ran roughly 9 cycles each. TCRdb processed the multiplex PCR reads anew with MiXCR; each CDR3 protein has one entry. The table lists around 210,000 distinct CDR3 sequences, roughly 61% of them singletons. Sample: peripheral blood. The receptors come from a woman aged 60 to 75 with primary liver carcinoma and hepatitis B virus infection.

As regards this clonotype: It is likely a read error, because the conserved phenylalanine at the end of the CDR3 is missing. This chain uses TRBV11-2 with TRBJ2-1; 12 positions agree with TRBD2. The CDR3 covers 13 residues. Germline V gene sequence: CDR1 SGHAT, CDR2 FQNNGV. CDR3: CASIWTSGAEQFL. The CDR3 nucleotides are TGTGCAAGCATCTGGACTAGCGGGGCAGAGCAGTTCTTA.

This chain links TRBV11-2 with TRBJ2-7; the match to TRBD1 covers 8 bases. This CDR3 contains 14 residues. Germline V gene lookup returns CDR1 SGHAT and CDR2 FQNNGV. J was trimmed by 2 bases and V by 5 bases; bases with no gene match: 5. The CDR3 nucleotides are TGTGCCAGCAGCAGGGACAGGATAACCTACGAGCAGTACTTC. Translation gives CASSRDRITYEQYF.

This chain links TRBV28 with TRBJ2-7; 10 bases align to TRBD2. Trimming cost V 2 bases and J 3 bases; bases outside gene matches: 7. Germline V gives CDR1 MDHEN, CDR2 SYDVKM. CDR3 size: 16 residues. The DNA of the CDR3 is TGTGCCAGCAGTTTAAATGGCGCTAGCGGGAGCTACGAGCAGTACTTC. As protein: CASSLNGASGSYEQYF.

On this clonotype: Sequence at one end of the junction differs from germline and may be a read error. The V gene is TRBV4-1, the J gene TRBJ2-7; possible D gene TRBD2, 7 bases. CDR3 length: 13 amino acids. Germline V gene data show CDR1 as MGHRA and CDR2 as YSYEKL. The CDR3 bases are TGCACCAGTAGCCGGGGGGCTTCCTACGAGCAGTACTTC. Translation gives CTSSRGASYEQYF.

A word on this clonotype: One junction end does not reproduce the germline sequence, and a read error may be involved. The rearrangement links TRBV29-1 to TRBJ2-3, with TRBD1 as a possible D gene (7 bases). The CDR3 runs to 15 residues. Germline assignment: CDR1 SQVTM and CDR2 ANQGSEA. CDR3 loop: CSVERAGGGTDTRYF. The CDR3 DNA reads as TGTAGCGTTGAAAGGGCAGGGGGAGGCACAGATACGCGGTATTTT.

This clonotype was counted ten times or more. The rearrangement links TRBV6-1 to TRBJ2-4; D is perhaps TRBD2 (6 bases). V lost 0 bases, J lost 7 bases, and 19 bases lay in between. The V gene's germline CDR1 is MNHNS and CDR2 SASEGT. The CDR3 totals 17 residues. CDR3 loop: CASSEALGNWGRNIQYF. In nucleotides, the CDR3 is TGTGCCAGCAGTGAAGCGCTCGGGAATTGGGGGAGGAACATTCAGTACTTC.

The sample holds one count of this clonotype. One end of the junction varies from germline; a read error may be responsible. The chain recombines TRBV30 with TRBJ2-5; D remains ambiguous. The germline gives CDR1 GTSNPN, CDR2 SVGIG (reference sequence). There are 13 residues in the CDR3. DNA for the CDR3: TGTGCCTCGGACCAAAGAACAGAAGATACCCAGTACTTC. Protein: CASDQRTEDTQYF.

The chain has TRBV11-2 and TRBJ2-7; D gene ambiguous. Germline V gene sequence: CDR1 SGHAT, CDR2 FQNNGV. With 9 bases removed from V and 6 bases from J, the gap between germline ends came to 24 bases. This CDR3 spans 15 amino acids. CDR3 DNA sequence: TGTGCCAGGAACTTGGACCCAGGCCATACGGCCGAGCAGTACTTC. Translating it yields CARNLDPGHTAEQYF.